These 26 T cell receptor beta chains came from one sample sequenced in a study of cytomegalovirus exposure and HLA in healthy donors. The primer mix had 60 Vbeta and 13 Jbeta primers. Clones were sequenced by immunoSEQ multiplex PCR, and TCRdb holds only the in-frame ones, with some missing. The sample lists more than 200,000 clones, under 80% occurring once. Sequenced material: PBMCs. All receptors derive from a girl aged 2-10 years in good health and CMV-seronegative.

The rearrangement uses TRBV7-9 and TRBJ2-1; TRBD2 matches at 14 bases. This CDR3 contains 16 residues. Per germline, CDR1 SEHNR and CDR2 FQNEAQ (reference sequence). J was trimmed by 8 bases and V by 3 bases; bases with no gene match: 6. The CDR3 coding sequence is TGTGCCAGCAGCTTGACTAGCGGGAGGGCCCTAGATGAGCAGTTCTTC. Its protein is CASSLTSGRALDEQFF. Variable domain in full (rest from reference TRBV7-9 and TRBJ2-1): DTGVSQNPRHKITKRGQNVTFRCDPISEHNRLYWYRQTLGQGPEFLTYFQNEAQLEKSRLLSDRFSAERPKGSFSTLEIQRTEQGDSAMYLCASSLTSGRALDEQFFGPGTRLTVL.

Only a few counts were recorded for this clone. The gene calls are TRBV19 and TRBJ2-3; weak D call: TRBD1 (5 bases). Trimming stripped 10 bases from V and 2 bases from J, with 19 bases between. The CDR3 has 15 amino acids. Germline assignment: CDR1 LNHDA and CDR2 SQIVND (reference sequence). The CDR3 DNA sequence: TGTGCCACCGCGGCTTGGGGCCTTCCCACAGATACGCAGTATTTT. Amino acid sequence: CATAAWGLPTDTQYF.

V gene TRBV5-6 combines with J gene TRBJ2-5, with D perhaps TRBD1 (7 bases). V was clipped by 2 bases and J by 4 bases, with 15 bases between them. The CDR3 consists of 15 residues. Looked up from germline, CDR1 is SGHDT and CDR2 is YYEEEE. The DNA for the CDR3 is TGTGCCAGCAGCTTTGCACAGGGGAGGAGAGAGACCCAGTACTTC. Translated, it gives CASSFAQGRRETQYF.

This chain joins TRBV5-4 and TRBJ2-7, with 8 bases identical to TRBD1. V lost 1 base to trimming and J lost 4 bases; unmatched junction nucleotides: 4. Per germline, CDR1 SGHNT and CDR2 YYREEE (reference sequence). This CDR3 is 14 amino acids long. In DNA form, the CDR3 reads TGTGCCAGCAGCTTGCTAGGGACAGGTTACGAGCAGTACTTC. Its translation is CASSLLGTGYEQYF.

The chain uses TRBV19 and TRBJ1-6; D not certain. V was clipped by 3 bases and J by 0 bases, with 9 bases between them. The CDR3 is 16 amino acids. Germline V gene data show CDR1 as LNHDA and CDR2 as SQIVND (reference sequence). CDR3 residues: CASSMGSSSYNSPLHF. The CDR3 DNA follows: TGTGCCAGTAGTATGGGTTCTAGCTCCTATAATTCACCCCTCCACTTT.

This rearrangement joins TRBV7-9 to TRBJ2-5; the D gene is possibly TRBD2 (7 bases). Germline V gives CDR1 SEHNR, CDR2 FQNEAQ (reference sequence). Trimming stripped 5 bases from V and 5 bases from J, with 18 bases between. The CDR3 is 15 residues long. CDR3 sequence reads: CASSAGPGGRETQYF. CDR3 DNA: TGTGCCAGCAGCGCCGGCCCGGGGGGCCGGGAGACCCAGTACTTC. Full variable domain (outside the CDR3, taken from reference TRBV7-9 and TRBJ2-5): DTGVSQNPRHKITKRGQNVTFRCDPISEHNRLYWYRQTLGQGPEFLTYFQNEAQLEKSRLLSDRFSAERPKGSFSTLEIQRTEQGDSAMYLCASSAGPGGRETQYFGPGTRLLVL.

This clone appeared a few times. The chain employs TRBV5-1 and TRBJ1-2; 8 positions match TRBD1. With 5 bases clipped from V and 4 bases from J, the junction kept 16 bases outside the gene matches. This CDR3 has 17 residues. Germline CDR1 SGHRS, CDR2 YFSETQ. In nucleotides, the CDR3 is TGCGCCAGCAGGGCTCGCGGACAGGGCCGTGAGGGCTATGGCTACACCTTC. It translates to CASRARGQGREGYGYTF.

The CDR3 DNA is TGTGCCAGCAGTTTAAGGTCAGAGGGATACGAGCAGTACTTC. Translation gives CASSLRSEGYEQYF. The chain joins TRBV27 to TRBJ2-7, with D maybe TRBD2 (5 bases). CDR1 is MNHEY and CDR2 is SMNVEV in the germline V gene (reference sequence). Deletions cut 2 bases from V and 4 bases from J, with 12 bases between. There are 14 residues in the CDR3.

CDR3 DNA sequence: TGCGCCAGCAGTGAGTCATCGGGACTAGCCCACAATGAGCAGTTCTTC. Translating gives CASSESSGLAHNEQFF. The chain has TRBV10-2 and TRBJ2-1; 9 bases line up with TRBD2. The CDR3 runs 16 residues. The germline CDR1 and CDR2 sequences are WSHSY and SAAADI. The trim removed 0 bases at V and 5 bases at J, leaving 5 bases unmatched.

In this sample, this clone turned up a few times. The chain has TRBV9 and TRBJ2-7, with D perhaps matching TRBD2 (6 bases). CDR3 length: 13 residues. V was pared by 2 bases and J by 6 bases, with 12 bases between. Germline V gene sequence: CDR1 SGDLS, CDR2 YYNGEE. CDR3 coding DNA: TGTGCCAGCAGCGTCTCACTCGGGGGCGAGCAGTACTTC. It yields the protein CASSVSLGGEQYF. Full variable domain (outside the CDR3, taken from reference TRBV9 and TRBJ2-7): DSGVTQTPKHLITATGQRVTLRCSPRSGDLSVYWYQQSLDQGLQFLIQYYNGEERAKGNILERFSAQQFPDLHSELNLSSLELGDSALYFCASSVSLGGEQYFGPGTRLTVT.

This clone was seen a handful of times. The chain is built from TRBV10-1 and TRBJ2-7; 7 positions agree with TRBD1. Germline V gene lookup returns CDR1 WNHNN and CDR2 SYGVQD (reference sequence). J lost 5 bases, V lost 3 bases, and 4 bases had no gene match. The CDR3 has 13 amino acids. CDR3 coding DNA: TGCGCCAGCAGTGATAACAGGGGAGACGAGCAGTACTTC. Translated, it gives CASSDNRGDEQYF.

The J gene is TRBJ2-5, the V gene TRBV18; 8 bases agree with TRBD2. V shed 3 bases and J 2 bases; nucleotides not matched to a gene: 14. The germline V gene has CDR1 KGHSH and CDR2 LQKENI. The CDR3 has 18 amino acids. CDR3 amino acids: CASSPRFLAGGDQETQYF. In DNA, the CDR3 is TGTGCCAGCTCACCGCGTTTTCTGGCGGGAGGTGATCAAGAGACCCAGTACTTC.

The rearrangement uses TRBV5-6 and TRBJ2-5, with a weak D call TRBD2 (5 bases). CDR3 length: 14 amino acids. V lost 1 base to trimming and J lost 3 bases, with 10 bases between them. CDR1 SGHDT and CDR2 YYEEEE come from the germline V gene. The CDR3 loop reads CASSLSIGEETQYF. CDR3 nucleotide sequence: TGTGCCAGCAGCTTGAGTATCGGGGAAGAGACCCAGTACTTC.

V is TRBV9 and J is TRBJ1-3; TRBD1 matches 8 bases. With V trimmed by 4 bases and J by 4 bases, 4 bases remained unmatched. CDR1 and CDR2 (germline): SGDLS, YYNGEE. The CDR3 spans 14 residues. The CDR3 sequence: CASSSDRGGNTIYF. CDR3 nucleotide sequence: TGTGCCAGCAGCTCCGACAGGGGCGGAAACACCATATATTTT.

With respect to this clone: The conserved phenylalanine or tryptophan normally closing the CDR3 is absent here, so this likely arose from a read error. J is TRBJ1-2 and V is TRBV19; TRBD1 might be the D (5 bases). CDR3 length equals 14 residues. Trimming removed 7 bases at V and 5 bases at J, with 17 bases between. Germline CDR1 LNHDA, CDR2 SQIVND (reference sequence). The CDR3, as DNA: TGTGCCAGTACAGGATTGGGGGACTCGTATGGCTACACCCTC. Translation: CASTGLGDSYGYTL.

A few counts support this clone. The chain couples TRBV4-1 to TRBJ2-7, with TRBD2 identical over 8 bases. The CDR3 contains 14 residues. V was clipped by 1 base and J by 6 bases; unmatched bases: 5. CDR1 and CDR2 (germline): MGHRA, YSYEKL. The CDR3 region has the DNA TGCGCCAGCAGCCAAGTGAGCGGGGGCGGCGAGCAGTACTTC. Its protein product is CASSQVSGGGEQYF.

This clone has only a few counts. The chain recombines TRBV7-3 with TRBJ1-1; the D gene is possibly TRBD1 (6 bases). The germline gives CDR1 SGHTA, CDR2 FQGTGA. Deletions cut 0 bases from V and 1 base from J, with 6 bases between. The CDR3 totals 14 residues. In DNA form, the CDR3 reads TGTGCCAGCAGCTTAACCAGGGGGAACACTGAAGCTTTCTTT. Amino acid sequence: CASSLTRGNTEAFF.

The rearrangement uses TRBV6-5 and TRBJ2-1, with 8 bases identical to TRBD2. Trimming cost V 8 bases and J 0 bases; bases outside gene matches: 0. The germline V gene has CDR1 MNHEY and CDR2 SVGAGI. This CDR3 has 13 amino acids. The CDR3 DNA reads TGTGCCAGCGGGACTAGCTCCTACAATGAGCAGTTCTTC. The encoded protein is CASGTSSYNEQFF.

The sample holds one count of this clone. The gene calls are TRBV15 and TRBJ1-2, with D maybe TRBD1 (6 bases). V shed 0 bases and J shed 3 bases, with 14 bases lying between them. The CDR3 runs to 16 residues. Germline CDR1 LNHNV, CDR2 YYDKDF (reference sequence). The CDR3 coding sequence is TGTGCCACCAGCAGAGATATGGGGGGGCAATACTATGGCTACACCTTC. Protein: CATSRDMGGQYYGYTF.

This sequence joins TRBV5-1 and TRBJ1-2; D possibly corresponds to TRBD1 (6 bases). CDR1 SGHRS and CDR2 YFSETQ come from the germline V gene. Trimming took off 0 bases at V and 1 base at J, with 13 bases between the two ends. CDR3 length: 16 residues. The CDR3 DNA reads TGCGCCAGCAGCTTGGAAGGACAGCCAAATAACTATGGCTACACCTTC. This gives the protein CASSLEGQPNNYGYTF.

The rearrangement joins TRBV29-1 to TRBJ2-3; 10 positions match TRBD2. The V and J ends lost 8 bases and 2 bases, in that order; junction bases with no gene match: 7. Germline assignment: CDR1 SQVTM and CDR2 ANQGSEA. The CDR3 runs 14 residues. The CDR3 spells CSIRAGGNTDTQYF. CDR3 nucleotide sequence: TGCAGCATTAGAGCGGGAGGGAACACAGATACGCAGTATTTT.

The rearrangement uses TRBV7-9 and TRBJ1-4; TRBD1 matches 8 bases. The junction had 13 bases not matched to a gene; V was cut back by 4 bases and J by 6 bases. Germline V gene lookup returns CDR1 SEHNR and CDR2 FQNEAQ (reference sequence). This CDR3 contains 17 residues. The CDR3 loop is CASSSTGTGIPDEKLFF. As DNA, the CDR3 is TGTGCCAGCAGCTCTACCGGGACAGGTATCCCTGATGAAAAACTGTTTTTT.

This chain joins TRBV6-1 and TRBJ2-7, with D possibly being TRBD1 (6 bases). The CDR3 covers 14 residues. Germline values: CDR1 MNHNS, CDR2 SASEGT. V was cut by 6 bases and J by 6 bases, with 18 bases left in between. DNA for the CDR3: TGTGCCAGCAGCTCAGACAGGTACTCGGTCGAGCAGTACTTC. Its protein is CASSSDRYSVEQYF.

This chain joins TRBV2 and TRBJ1-5, with 7 nucleotides matching TRBD1. This CDR3 is built from 13 residues. V lost 9 bases to trimming and J lost 7 bases; unmatched junction nucleotides: 9. The germline gives CDR1 SNHLY, CDR2 FYNNEI. DNA of the CDR3: TGTGCCAGTGGTGACAGGGCGGTCCAGCCCCAGCATTTT. This translates into CASGDRAVQPQHF. Filled out from reference TRBV2 and TRBJ1-5, the complete variable domain reads EPEVTQTPSHQVTQMGQEVILRCVPISNHLYFYWYRQILGQKVEFLVSFYNNEISEKSEIFDDQFSVERPDGSNFTLKIRSTKLEDSAMYFCASGDRAVQPQHFGDGTRLSIL.

This clone was seen just once. The CDR3 DNA follows: TGTGCCAGCGCGCCAACAGGGGAAGGAAACACCATATATTTT. Its translation: CASAPTGEGNTIYF. The chain employs TRBV18 and TRBJ1-3, with 7 bases matching TRBD1. In germline, CDR1 is KGHSH, CDR2 LQKENI. The CDR3 totals 14 residues. J was trimmed by 4 bases and V by 8 bases; bases with no gene match: 8.

The chain uses TRBV6-5 and TRBJ2-5; TRBD2 is a possible D gene (6 bases). Trimming cost V 7 bases and J 4 bases, with 19 bases left between them. Germline loops: CDR1 MNHEY, CDR2 SVGAGI. The CDR3 is 15 amino acids. The DNA of the CDR3 is TGTGCCAGCACCGACGAGGGGCGGGGAGGAGAGACCCAGTACTTC. Amino acids: CASTDEGRGGETQYF.